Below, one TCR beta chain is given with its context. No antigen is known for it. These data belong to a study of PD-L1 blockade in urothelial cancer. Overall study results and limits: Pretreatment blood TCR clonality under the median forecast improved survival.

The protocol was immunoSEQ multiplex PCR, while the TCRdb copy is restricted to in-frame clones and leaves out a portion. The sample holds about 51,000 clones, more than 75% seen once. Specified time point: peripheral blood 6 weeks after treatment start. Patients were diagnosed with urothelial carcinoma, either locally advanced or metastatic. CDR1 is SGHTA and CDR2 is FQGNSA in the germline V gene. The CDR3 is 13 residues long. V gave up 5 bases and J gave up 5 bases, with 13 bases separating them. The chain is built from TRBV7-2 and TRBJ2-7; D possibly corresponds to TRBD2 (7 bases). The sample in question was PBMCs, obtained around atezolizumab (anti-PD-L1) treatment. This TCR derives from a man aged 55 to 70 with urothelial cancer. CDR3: CASSLTGGNEQYF. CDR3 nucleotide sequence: TGTGCCAGCAGCCTGACGGGGGGCAACGAGCAGTACTTC.